This T cell receptor (beta chain) was found in a study of shared clonotypes between healthy human individuals (dated by TCRdb to 2020 to 2022). About the investigation overall: A few men and a couple of women, aged 18 to 49 years, made up the cohort. To estimate repertoire size and how much clonotype sharing occurs between individuals, the study deeply sequenced the blood TCR repertoires of 5 or 6 healthy adults. Different laboratories and diverse techniques were used to prepare libraries and sequence TCR repertoires, to increase sequencing depth and limit assay-specific biases. For each donor, CD4 naive and CD4 memory were each given three plates, CD8 naive was given two plates, and CD8 memory was given one plate. Per donor, leukapheresis produced somewhere between about 0.8 and 9 billion PBMCs. General findings and caveats noted by the study authors: Incomplete sequencing was indicated by rarefaction of sorted-subset datasets, despite the large sequencing depth. Higher generation probabilities were observed for clonotypes shared by all four sorted-subset donors than for non-shared clonotypes. Only blood was sampled, and tissue TCR repertoires likely differ from those in blood. Because the study included a small number of donors, the genetic and exposure-history diversity represented was limited. When several donors were compared, the shared fraction of clonotypes was about 5% for naive CD4, about 4% for naive CD8, 2.3% for memory CD4, and 0.3% to 0.5% for memory CD8. Estimated clonotype richness was generally larger for naive than for memory subsets. Pairwise subsampling led to the expectation that sequencing depth would affect the degree of clonotype sharing among donors.

V is shortened by 1 base, J by 8 bases, and the region joining them spans 12 bases. The germline V gene specifies SQVTM as CDR1 and ANQGSEA as CDR2. There are 13 amino acids in the CDR3, from cysteine to phenylalanine inclusive. Only the CDR3 portion is preserved as DNA: 39 bases, with reading frame beginning at the first base. Turning to this clone: Its specific antigen is unknown. No much larger clone is present one base from it, and per-base qualities are unavailable.

TCR CDR3 regions were amplified from genomic DNA by multiplex PCR using the deep immunoSEQ assay. Extracted genomic DNA from each cell subset was distributed evenly across all wells of several immunoSEQ 96-well plates, and each plate was treated as a replicate. For sorted subsets, each replicate PCR was loaded with about 200 ng genomic DNA, equivalent to 30,000 or so T cell genomes. Purified libraries were quantified with a Qubit 3.0 fluorometer, sized on a Bioanalyzer 2100, and re-quantified with the KAPA Library Quantification kit. Every immunoSEQ 96-well plate was sequenced on a dedicated single-read 150-cycle Illumina NextSeq 550 flow cell. As for how the authors treated the data: Because only junctional sequences without quality scores were contained in the immunoSEQ output, filtering matching that applied to full-length reads could not be performed. Sequences were annotated with PyIR, a Python wrapper for IgBLAST v1.9, using IMGT germline references to assign V/J genes and CDR3. Reads with weak V/J assignments (E-value above 1e-6), missing CDR3, stop codons, out-of-frame junctions, or ambiguous translated residues were removed. A V3J clonotype was defined by an identical inferred V gene, J gene, and CDR3 amino acid sequence. The percentage overlap between two repertoires was calculated by dividing the number of shared unique clonotypes by the size of the smaller repertoire. Three approaches were used to assess repertoire richness: RTK rarefaction, the Chao1 estimator, and Recon v2.1 estimates of unobserved clonotypes. Generation probabilities for all TCRbeta clonotypes obtained by the gDNA method from a handful of donors were computed using OLGA. Drawn from immuneACCESS, this table holds only the in-frame rearrangements with V and J called that TCRdb kept. Clones are partly lost; checked studies trace under half to an unresolved V gene and leave the rest unexplained. The V and J calls and clone size are taken from that table; D and trimming were inferred from the DNA. This sample is represented by 1,400,000 or so clones; less than 99% of them were singletons. The ten largest clones represent over 0.3% of the sample.

Healthy HIV-negative adults with no recently reported acute infections or vaccinations were included as donors. Every donor was a Caucasian adult residing in Nashville, Tennessee, USA. CD4+ T cells were enriched by magnetic negative selection, after which naive cells were positively selected on CD45RA and the negative fraction was taken as the memory subset. After blood collection by leukapheresis, PBMCs were isolated using Ficoll-Histopaque density gradient centrifugation and then cryopreserved in the vapor phase of liquid nitrogen. Purity and quantity of every magnetically sorted T cell population were checked by analytical flow cytometry. Genomic DNA was isolated from every sorted fraction and measured by UV absorbance on a Nanodrop 2000c.

The rearrangement combines TRBV29-1 with TRBJ2-4; the D gene is perhaps TRBD2, from 5 matching bases. This TCR was sampled from a man younger than 45 in good health. Input material: naive CD4+ T cells sorted from blood. This specimen's cell subset or site label, interpreted: CD45RA+ positively selected. CDR3 reads: CSVEGARGHIQYF. The bases read TGCAGCGTTGAAGGGGCCCGGGGTCACATTCAGTACTTC.